The 21 T cell receptor beta chains listed next were all sequenced from one sample in a study of blood T cell repertoires in COVID-19. The table came from immunoSEQ multiplex PCR; TCRdb's copy has only in-frame clones and leaves some out. The profile shows hundreds of thousands of clones, over 65% of them singletons. The specimen sequenced was peripheral blood. The receptor set was obtained from an elderly woman with acute or convalescent COVID-19.

This clone was counted once. V usage is TRBV5-1 and J usage is TRBJ2-7; the match to TRBD1 covers 8 bases. The CDR3 totals 13 residues. In germline, CDR1 is SGHRS, CDR2 YFSETQ. After removal of 4 bases from V and 3 bases from J, the junction contained 3 bases not matched to a gene. The CDR3 protein is CASSRGQVYEQYF. DNA of the CDR3: TGCGCCAGCAGCCGGGGACAGGTCTACGAGCAGTACTTC.

This clone showed up just once. CDR3 sequence: CASSIVGQPSPLHF. In nucleotides, the CDR3 is TGTGCCAGTAGTATAGTGGGACAGCCGTCACCCCTCCACTTT. The chain is built from TRBV19 and TRBJ1-6; 7 bases agree with TRBD1. V lost 1 base to trimming and J lost 10 bases; unmatched junction nucleotides: 4. CDR3 length: 14 amino acids. CDR1 is LNHDA and CDR2 is SQIVND in the germline V gene (reference sequence).

The V and J genes are TRBV18 and TRBJ2-1, with 15 bases lining up with TRBD2. The length of the CDR3 is 17 residues. The germline gives CDR1 KGHSH, CDR2 LQKENI. V shed 5 bases and J 7 bases; nucleotides not matched to a gene: 9. In DNA, the CDR3 is TGTGCCAGCTCATCCGCGTCCGGACTAGCGGGAGGGAATGAGCAGTTCTTC. Protein product: CASSSASGLAGGNEQFF.

The chain employs TRBV5-4 and TRBJ1-1; 8 bases align to TRBD1. This CDR3 spans 14 amino acids. With 6 bases clipped from V and 3 bases from J, the junction kept 7 bases outside the gene matches. Germline V CDR1 and CDR2: SGHNT, YYREEE (reference sequence). This CDR3 reads CASKEQGEDTEAFF. DNA for the CDR3: TGTGCCAGCAAGGAACAGGGGGAAGACACTGAAGCTTTCTTT.

V and J are TRBV6-5 and TRBJ1-4, with D perhaps matching TRBD1 (6 bases). Per germline, CDR1 MNHEY and CDR2 SVGAGI. Trimming stripped 6 bases from V and 8 bases from J, with 13 bases between. This CDR3 has 13 amino acids. The CDR3, as DNA: TGTGCCAGCAGGGATACAGGGTGGGAAAAACTGTTTTTT. Translation: CASRDTGWEKLFF.

The rearrangement joins TRBV3-1 (or the pseudogene TRBV3-2) to TRBJ2-7, with D possibly TRBD2 on 5 matching bases. Trimming took 2 bases from V and 5 from J, leaving 16 bases between them. This CDR3 comprises 15 residues. Germline V gives CDR1 LGHDT, CDR2 YNNKEL (reference sequence). CDR3 DNA: TGTGCCAGCAGCCAATTGCTAGCTATAGCCCACGAGCAGTACTTC. Translated: CASSQLLAIAHEQYF.

This clone appeared a single time. This chain links TRBV18 with TRBJ2-2; tentatively, D is TRBD1 (6 bases). Trimming cost V 4 bases and J 6 bases, with 15 bases left between them. The CDR3 sequence is 15 residues long. Germline assignment: CDR1 KGHSH and CDR2 LQKENI. DNA of the CDR3: TGTGCCAGCTCACTTTCGCAGGGGAAACCCGGGGAGCTGTTTTTT. Its translation: CASSLSQGKPGELFF.

The chain employs TRBV5-1 and TRBJ1-6, with TRBD1 matching 11 bases. The CDR3 is made up of 15 amino acids. The germline V gene has CDR1 SGHRS and CDR2 YFSETQ. With 3 bases clipped from V and 6 bases from J, the junction kept 2 bases outside the gene matches. CDR3 loop: CASSSGTGGNSPLHF. CDR3 DNA sequence: TGCGCCAGCAGCTCCGGGACAGGGGGTAATTCACCCCTCCACTTT.

This rearrangement joins TRBV7-2 to TRBJ2-5; TRBD2 agrees at 8 bases. The germline V gene has CDR1 SGHTA and CDR2 FQGNSA. The trim removed 6 bases at V and 6 bases at J, leaving 6 bases unmatched. CDR3 length: 13 residues. The CDR3 DNA reads TGTGCCAGCAGACTACGGGGGGGACAGACCCAGTACTTC. The encoded protein is CASRLRGGQTQYF. The full variable domain, its missing parts supplied by reference TRBV7-2 and TRBJ2-5, is GAGVSQSPSNKVTEKGKDVELRCDPISGHTALYWYRQSLGQGLEFLIYFQGNSAPDKSGLPSDRFSAERTGGSVSTLTIQRTQQEDSAVYLCASRLRGGQTQYFGPGTRLLVL.

The gene calls are TRBV3-1 (or the pseudogene TRBV3-2) and TRBJ1-2; 7 positions match TRBD1. The V segment lost 2 bases and the J segment 6 bases; nucleotides outside the gene matches: 3. This CDR3 region has 13 residues. Per the germline V gene, CDR1 is LGHDT and CDR2 is YNNKEL (reference sequence). In nucleotides, the CDR3 is TGTGCCAGCAGCCAACTAACAGGGGATGGCTACACCTTC. Translated, it gives CASSQLTGDGYTF.

The rearrangement uses TRBV5-1 and TRBJ2-7, with a weak D call TRBD1 (5 bases). This CDR3 spans 14 amino acids. CDR1 is SGHRS and CDR2 is YFSETQ in the germline V gene. V was pared by 4 bases and J by 2 bases, with 13 bases between. CDR3 amino acids: CASSTDTQTYEQYF. Here the CDR3 DNA reads TGCGCCAGCAGCACGGACACCCAGACCTACGAGCAGTACTTC.

The chain links TRBV12-3 or TRBV12-4 to TRBJ1-1; D gene ambiguous. CDR3 length equals 13 residues. Trimming shortened V by 6 bases and J by 0 bases, and 8 bases separated the two germline ends. The CDR3 spells CASRRTMNTEAFF. The CDR3 coding sequence is TGTGCCAGCAGGCGTACTATGAACACTGAAGCTTTCTTT.

CDR3 bases: TGTGCCAGCAGCCCCAGCGACTACTATAATTCACCCCTCCACTTT. Translated, it gives CASSPSDYYNSPLHF. The J gene is TRBJ1-6, the V gene TRBV3-1 (or the pseudogene TRBV3-2); D remains ambiguous. Germline CDR1 is LGHDT and CDR2 is YNNKEL (reference sequence). CDR3 length: 15 amino acids. V gave up 4 bases and J gave up 3 bases, with 10 bases separating them.

The rearrangement uses TRBV20-1 and TRBJ2-3; D may be TRBD1 (5 bases). This CDR3 contains 12 residues. Looked up from germline, CDR1 is DFQATT and CDR2 is SNEGSKA (reference sequence). With 3 bases removed from V and 7 bases from J, the gap between germline ends came to 11 bases. The CDR3 DNA follows: TGCAGTGCTAGTTGGGGCAGAAATACGCAGTATTTT. As protein: CSASWGRNTQYF.

The J gene is TRBJ1-5, the V gene TRBV6-5; possible D gene TRBD1, 6 bases. Per the germline V gene, CDR1 is MNHEY and CDR2 is SVGAGI. The CDR3 contains 14 residues. Trimming left V 7 bases short and J 2 bases short, with 12 bases between. The CDR3 loop is CASTTGNGNQPQHF. CDR3 nucleotide sequence: TGTGCCAGCACCACAGGGAACGGCAATCAGCCCCAGCATTTT.

This chain links TRBV16 with TRBJ1-2, with D tentatively TRBD1 (5 bases). Germline values: CDR1 KGHSY, CDR2 FQNENV. The V and J ends lost 6 bases and 3 bases respectively, with 11 bases between them. This CDR3 has 13 amino acids. CDR3 in DNA: TGTGCCAGCAGAACGGGGGGTGACTATGGCTACACCTTC. Residues: CASRTGGDYGYTF.

The chain combines TRBV11-2 with TRBJ2-7; 9 bases are a match to TRBD1. Germline V gives CDR1 SGHAT, CDR2 FQNNGV. CDR3 length: 16 amino acids. V lost 1 base to trimming and J lost 3 bases; unmatched junction nucleotides: 7. The CDR3 protein is CASSLGGTGKSYEQYF. Written as DNA, the CDR3 is TGTGCCAGCAGCTTAGGAGGGACAGGGAAGAGCTACGAGCAGTACTTC.

This chain connects TRBV14 to TRBJ2-7, with D possibly matching TRBD2 (7 bases). Trimming pared 2 bases from V and 7 bases from J, leaving 33 bases between. The germline gives CDR1 SGHDN, CDR2 FVKESK. The CDR3 extends over 20 amino acids. CDR3 protein: CASSQSPRQALTSWGGEQYF. CDR3 bases: TGTGCCAGCAGCCAAAGCCCCCGACAGGCGCTTACATCTTGGGGGGGTGAGCAGTACTTC.

J is TRBJ2-1 and V is TRBV18, with 10 bases matching TRBD1. The CDR3 sequence is 15 residues long. CDR1 is KGHSH and CDR2 is LQKENI in the germline V gene. With 3 bases clipped from V and 2 bases from J, the junction kept 1 base outside the gene matches. CDR3 protein: CASSPGTGAYNEQFF. In DNA form, the CDR3 reads TGTGCCAGCTCACCGGGGACAGGGGCCTACAATGAGCAGTTCTTC. Full variable domain (outside the CDR3, taken from reference TRBV18 and TRBJ2-1): NAGVMQNPRHLVRRRGQEARLRCSPMKGHSHVYWYRQLPEEGLKFMVYLQKENIIDESGMPKERFSAEFPKEGPSILRIQQVVRGDSAAYFCASSPGTGAYNEQFFGPGTRLTVL.

This chain joins TRBV27 and TRBJ2-7; 7 bases are shared with TRBD1. V was pared by 2 bases and J by 8 bases, with 12 bases of the junction left unmatched. The CDR3 totals 15 residues. CDR1 and CDR2 from the germline V gene are MNHEY and SMNVEV (reference sequence). As DNA, the CDR3 is TGTGCCAGCAGTTTAGGCCGGACAGGCATGGGCCAGCAGTACTTC. Amino acids: CASSLGRTGMGQQYF.

This clone has only one observation. V is TRBV5-1 and J is TRBJ1-2; 7 bases are shared with TRBD1. Per germline, CDR1 SGHRS and CDR2 YFSETQ. The CDR3 runs 14 residues. Trimming cost V 3 bases and J 6 bases; bases outside gene matches: 8. DNA of the CDR3: TGCGCCAGCAGCTCTAACCAGGGGGAAGATGGCTACACCTTC. Translated: CASSSNQGEDGYTF.